Below, 18 T cell receptor beta chains from the same sample are listed, as sequenced in a study of shared clonotypes between healthy human individuals. Sequencing used immunoSEQ multiplex PCR; TCRdb keeps in-frame clones, though not all of them. Counted here are 2 million to 3 million clones, around 94% occurring once; the ten biggest clones make up 0.14%. Sequencing was carried out using naive CD4+ T cells sorted from blood. Subset meaning: CD45RA+ positively selected. The receptors stem from a young man in good health.

The rearrangement links TRBV5-4 to TRBJ2-3; 9 bases are a match to TRBD2. CDR1 and CDR2 (germline): SGHNT, YYREEE (reference sequence). The J segment lost 2 bases and the V segment lost 4 bases, leaving 5 bases of the junction unmatched. The CDR3 extends over 15 amino acids. CDR3 in DNA: TGTGCCAGCAGCAGGAGCGGGGGGATCACAGATACGCAGTATTTT. Translating gives CASSRSGGITDTQYF.

The gene calls are TRBV7-2 and TRBJ1-2, with TRBD1 matching over 10 bases. V lost 0 bases, J lost 3 bases, and 7 bases stayed unmatched. The CDR3 is made up of 17 amino acids. The germline V gene has CDR1 SGHTA and CDR2 FQGNSA. The DNA of the CDR3 is TGTGCCAGCAGCTTAGCGGACAGGGGGACGGCAGACTATGGCTACACCTTC. It specifies CASSLADRGTADYGYTF. Complete variable domain (other parts from reference TRBV7-2 and TRBJ1-2): GAGVSQSPSNKVTEKGKDVELRCDPISGHTALYWYRQSLGQGLEFLIYFQGNSAPDKSGLPSDRFSAERTGGSVSTLTIQRTQQEDSAVYLCASSLADRGTADYGYTFGSGTRLTVV.

This chain uses TRBV9 with TRBJ2-2; 10 bases line up with TRBD2. The length of the CDR3 is 15 residues. The germline V gene has CDR1 SGDLS and CDR2 YYNGEE. The trim removed 3 bases at V and 7 bases at J, leaving 6 bases unmatched. The CDR3 reads CASSASLAGVGELFF. CDR3 bases: TGTGCCAGCAGCGCCAGTCTAGCGGGAGTCGGGGAGCTGTTTTTT.

The chain has TRBV19 and TRBJ2-2; D is unresolved. The CDR3 runs to 14 residues. Germline V lookup: CDR1 LNHDA, CDR2 SQIVND (reference sequence). The V end lost 3 bases, the J end lost 10 bases, and 15 bases lay between the germline ends. The DNA for the CDR3 is TGTGCCAGTAGTATTCCGGACCGTCTTGAGGAGCTGTTTTTT. It translates to CASSIPDRLEELFF.

The rearrangement links TRBV16 to TRBJ2-5; D perhaps matches TRBD1 (6 bases). CDR1 and CDR2 from the germline V gene are KGHSY and FQNENV. V gave up 0 bases and J gave up 7 bases, with 9 bases separating them. The CDR3 has 13 residues. CDR3 in amino acids: CASSQSGAVTQYF. The CDR3 DNA reads TGTGCCAGCAGCCAATCGGGGGCGGTGACCCAGTACTTC.

The chain has TRBV2 and TRBJ2-3; 10 positions agree with TRBD2. Germline V gene lookup returns CDR1 SNHLY and CDR2 FYNNEI. There are 17 residues in the CDR3. Losses at the gene ends were 1 base for V and 5 bases for J; bases not matched to a gene: 9. For the CDR3, the DNA is TGTGCCAGCAGTGAAGGGAGGGCTAGCGGGAGCCTAGATACGCAGTATTTT. It yields the protein CASSEGRASGSLDTQYF.

This clone has a handful of counts. The sample has other DNA sequences that encode this CDR3 too. The chain has TRBV18 and TRBJ2-3, with D possibly being TRBD2 (5 bases). From germline, CDR1 is KGHSH and CDR2 LQKENI. Trimming shortened V by 3 bases and J by 4 bases, and 8 bases separated the two germline ends. This CDR3 is built from 13 residues. Written as DNA, the CDR3 is TGTGCCAGCTCACCGGGAGCGGCAGATACGCAGTATTTT. Its protein product is CASSPGAADTQYF.

V is TRBV10-3 and J is TRBJ1-1; weak D call: TRBD1 (5 bases). Per the germline V gene, CDR1 is ENHRY and CDR2 is SYGVKD. The CDR3 is 14 residues long. V was clipped by 3 bases and J by 1 base, with 9 bases between them. The CDR3 loop is CAISDYTGNTEAFF. The CDR3 DNA is TGTGCCATCAGTGACTATACAGGGAACACTGAAGCTTTCTTT.

This clone was seen once. V and J are TRBV4-3 and TRBJ2-2; the D is unclear. The CDR3 is 15 amino acids. Germline CDR1 is LGHNA and CDR2 is YSLEER. V lost 2 bases and J lost 2, with 9 bases in between. CDR3 region: CASSQSFGNTGELFF. CDR3 nucleotides: TGCGCCAGCAGCCAAAGCTTCGGCAACACCGGGGAGCTGTTTTTT.

This clone was recorded once. The gene calls are TRBV10-3 and TRBJ1-1; 11 bases are a match to TRBD1. The CDR3 length is 15 residues. The ends lost 4 bases at V and 3 bases at J; junction bases unmatched: 4. Germline loops: CDR1 ENHRY, CDR2 SYGVKD. The CDR3 DNA reads TGTGCCATCAGTGTAGGACAGGGGGCGGACACTGAAGCTTTCTTT. Translated: CAISVGQGADTEAFF.

This rearrangement joins TRBV10-2 to TRBJ1-2; D call uncertain. The CDR3 is 13 amino acids. The germline V gene encodes CDR1 WSHSY and CDR2 SAAADI. Trimming took 4 bases from V and 0 from J, leaving 6 bases between them. CDR3 residues: CASSGQPNYGYTF. As DNA, the CDR3 is TGCGCCAGCAGTGGGCAGCCTAACTATGGCTACACCTTC.

This chain uses TRBV19 with TRBJ2-7, with no clear D. Between the trimmed V and J ends, which lost 3 bases and 0 bases, there was a span of 6 bases. This CDR3 has 13 residues. Germline V gives CDR1 LNHDA, CDR2 SQIVND (reference sequence). The CDR3 DNA follows: TGTGCCAGTAGTATTTACCCCTCCTACGAGCAGTACTTC. Residues: CASSIYPSYEQYF.

The rearrangement uses TRBV19 and TRBJ1-6, with D unresolved. Germline V gene data show CDR1 as LNHDA and CDR2 as SQIVND (reference sequence). With 3 bases removed from V and 10 bases from J, the gap between germline ends came to 10 bases. CDR3 length: 13 residues. The CDR3 sequence is CASSMTLLSPLHF. CDR3 DNA: TGTGCCAGTAGTATGACCCTTCTCTCACCCCTCCACTTT.

The rearrangement links TRBV7-2 to TRBJ1-1; 7 bases fit TRBD1. The V segment lost 5 bases and the J segment 0 bases; nucleotides outside the gene matches: 9. The CDR3 sequence is 16 residues long. The germline V gene encodes CDR1 SGHTA and CDR2 FQGNSA. The CDR3 is CASSPNAGTVNTEAFF. Here the CDR3 DNA reads TGTGCCAGCAGCCCTAACGCCGGGACAGTGAACACTGAAGCTTTCTTT.

The rearrangement uses TRBV6-4 and TRBJ2-2; D unresolved. The ends were cut back, 9 bases at V and 0 bases at J, with 5 bases in the middle. CDR1 and CDR2 from the germline V gene are MRHNA and SNTAGT. This CDR3 comprises 12 residues. The CDR3 loop reads CASGTNTGELFF. The CDR3 coding sequence is TGTGCCAGTGGCACGAACACCGGGGAGCTGTTTTTT.

The CDR3 protein is CASSEFSTDTQYF. The DNA for the CDR3 is TGTGCCAGCAGTGAATTCAGCACAGATACGCAGTATTTT. This sequence joins TRBV6-1 and TRBJ2-3; D is uncertain. V lost 2 bases, J lost 0 bases, and 3 bases lay in between. Germline loops: CDR1 MNHNS, CDR2 SASEGT. This CDR3 spans 13 amino acids.

As to this clone: One junction end does not reproduce the germline sequence, and a read error may be involved. The sample holds other DNA sequences that translate to the same CDR3. The chain combines TRBV2 with TRBJ1-5, with D possibly matching TRBD1 (5 bases). Germline CDR1 reads SNHLY; CDR2 reads FYNNEI. This CDR3 comprises 13 residues. The CDR3 spells CASSEEGNQPQHF. Written as DNA, the CDR3 is TGTGCCAGCAGCGAAGAGGGGAATCAGCCCCAGCATTTT.

V and J are TRBV30 and TRBJ2-1, with 7 bases fitting TRBD2. Trimming cost V 7 bases and J 12 bases; bases outside gene matches: 6. Germline CDR1 reads GTSNPN; CDR2 reads SVGIG (reference sequence). CDR3 length: 10 residues. Written as DNA, the CDR3 is TGTGCCTATGAAGCGGGGTCGCAGTTCTTC. Translated, it gives CAYEAGSQFF.